A single sample is the source of the 27 T cell receptor beta chains below, sequenced in a study of T-cell memory formation after mild COVID-19. Using its own MiXCR run on the 5' RACE reads, TCRdb lists one record per CDR3 protein. This sample carries 470,000 or so distinct CDR3 sequences, 20% of them seen once, and the ten largest clones take around 8.4%. Source material: PBMCs or a T cell subset sorted from them (not recorded which). Every receptor here comes from an adult woman who had mild COVID-19 (a few samples of this study predate the infection). Cell type and time point are not known.

V gene TRBV12-3 or TRBV12-4 combines with J gene TRBJ2-3, with 8 positions matching TRBD1. V lost 6 bases and J lost 4; bases outside the gene matches: 12. CDR3 length equals 16 residues. CDR3 amino acids: CASSGQIGQGPDTQYF. The CDR3 nucleotides read TGTGCCAGCAGCGGCCAAATAGGACAGGGCCCAGATACGCAGTATTTT.

This chain joins TRBV6-1 and TRBJ1-4; the D is unclear. This CDR3 is 16 amino acids long. Germline V gene data show CDR1 as MNHNS and CDR2 as SASEGT. Deletions cut 0 bases from V and 5 bases from J, with 13 bases between. CDR3 sequence (DNA): TGTGCCAGCAGTGAAGCGCGAGAACTTCGGAATGAAAAACTGTTTTTT. This gives the protein CASSEARELRNEKLFF.

This clonotype was counted only a few times. This CDR3 is CASSPITSDAYEQYF. CDR3 nucleotides: TGCGCCAGCAGCCCCATCACCTCGGATGCCTACGAGCAGTACTTC. The chain carries TRBV5-1 and TRBJ2-7, with D uncertain. This CDR3 contains 15 residues. Germline CDR1 reads SGHRS; CDR2 reads YFSETQ. V shed 4 bases and J shed 2 bases, with 16 bases lying between them.

In regard to this clonotype: At one end the junction does not follow the germline gene, possibly because of a read error. The chain links TRBV7-7 to TRBJ2-2, with 11 bases matching TRBD2. Germline CDR1 reads SSHAT; CDR2 reads FNYEAQ (reference sequence). The CDR3 totals 19 residues. The CDR3 here is CASSLLTSGMTRDTGELFF. The CDR3 nucleotides read TGTGCTAGCAGCTTACTGACTAGCGGGATGACGAGGGACACCGGGGAGCTGTTTTTT.

This clonotype came up a few times. The rearrangement uses TRBV9 and TRBJ2-7, with 12 bases fitting TRBD2. V dropped 4 bases and J dropped 5; count of bases not matched to a gene: 7. There are 15 residues in the CDR3. Germline CDR1 is SGDLS and CDR2 is YYNGEE. CDR3 amino acids: CASSPRTSGDDEQYF. Written as DNA, the CDR3 is TGTGCCAGCAGCCCACGGACTAGCGGGGACGACGAGCAGTACTTC.

This rearrangement joins TRBV7-2 to TRBJ1-4; 9 bases align to TRBD1. The germline CDR1 and CDR2 sequences are SGHTA and FQGNSA. The CDR3 is 14 amino acids. Trimming took 5 bases from V and 6 from J; bases not matched to a gene: 4. The CDR3 sequence is CASSRTGEDEKLFF. Written as DNA, the CDR3 is TGTGCCAGCAGCCGGACAGGGGAAGATGAAAAACTGTTTTTT. Variable domain in full (rest from reference TRBV7-2 and TRBJ1-4): GAGVSQSPSNKVTEKGKDVELRCDPISGHTALYWYRQSLGQGLEFLIYFQGNSAPDKSGLPSDRFSAERTGGSVSTLTIQRTQQEDSAVYLCASSRTGEDEKLFFGSGTQLSVL.

There are a few counts of this clonotype. The chain combines TRBV11-2 with TRBJ2-5, with TRBD2 matching over 7 bases. CDR3 length: 13 amino acids. With V trimmed by 6 bases and J by 5 bases, 6 bases remained unmatched. From germline, CDR1 is SGHAT and CDR2 FQNNGV. CDR3 bases: TGTGCCAGCAGAATCGGGGGGTGGGAGACCCAGTACTTC. Translated, it gives CASRIGGWETQYF. Full variable domain (outside the CDR3, taken from reference TRBV11-2 and TRBJ2-5): EAGVAQSPRYKIIEKRQSVAFWCNPISGHATLYWYQQILGQGPKLLIQFQNNGVVDDSQLPKDRFSAERLKGVDSTLKIQPAKLEDSAVYLCASRIGGWETQYFGPGTRLLVL.

This clonotype was seen a handful of times. The chain has TRBV4-1 and TRBJ1-1; TRBD1 matches 8 bases. The CDR3 length is 14 residues. Germline values: CDR1 MGHRA, CDR2 YSYEKL. V dropped 5 bases and J dropped 5; count of bases not matched to a gene: 7. The CDR3 is CASSFTGGDTEAFF. In DNA form, the CDR3 reads TGCGCCAGCAGCTTTACAGGGGGTGATACTGAAGCTTTCTTT.

This clonotype was detected only a few times. This sequence joins TRBV6-5 and TRBJ2-1; 8 nucleotides line up with TRBD1. Germline assignment: CDR1 MNHEY and CDR2 SVGAGI. The trim removed 6 bases at V and 7 bases at J, leaving 20 bases unmatched. The CDR3 totals 18 residues. The CDR3, as DNA: TGTGCCAGCAGCTCCCTCGTTCCGGGACAGGAAAAGTTTAATGAGCAGTTCTTC. This sequence encodes CASSSLVPGQEKFNEQFF.

The rearrangement uses TRBV28 and TRBJ1-1, with D hard to call. Looked up from germline, CDR1 is MDHEN and CDR2 is SYDVKM. V lost 2 bases and J 1 base, leaving 11 bases between the germline ends. CDR3 length equals 15 residues. CDR3 in amino acids: CASSLLEISNTEAFF. As DNA, the CDR3 is TGTGCCAGCAGTTTACTCGAAATCTCGAACACTGAAGCTTTCTTT.

V usage is TRBV7-2 and J usage is TRBJ1-1, with D perhaps matching TRBD1 (5 bases). CDR1 and CDR2 (germline): SGHTA, FQGNSA. V was cut by 5 bases and J by 1 base, with 11 bases left in between. This CDR3 region has 14 residues. This chain's CDR3 is CASSQRRGNTEAFF. The CDR3 coding sequence is TGTGCCAGCAGCCAACGGAGGGGGAACACTGAAGCTTTCTTT.

In its sample, this clonotype was seen a few times. The gene calls are TRBV7-6 and TRBJ2-3, with 7 bases identical to TRBD1. Trimming removed 3 bases from V and 2 bases from J; junction bases left unmatched: 14. The CDR3 loop spans 18 amino acids. Germline V gene data show CDR1 as SGHVS and CDR2 as FNYEAQ. The CDR3 protein is CASSFTLTGRMDTDTQYF. CDR3 sequence (DNA): TGTGCCAGCAGCTTCACTCTGACAGGGAGAATGGACACAGATACGCAGTATTTT.

This clonotype was seen more than once but under ten times. V and J are TRBV7-9 and TRBJ1-2, with 8 bases matching TRBD1. The V gene's germline CDR1 is SEHNR and CDR2 FQNEAQ (reference sequence). The CDR3 sequence is 14 residues long. With V trimmed by 3 bases and J by 5 bases, 5 bases remained unmatched. CDR3 residues: CASSFAQGGYGYTF. CDR3 in DNA: TGTGCCAGCAGCTTTGCACAGGGGGGGTATGGCTACACCTTC.

The V and J genes are TRBV7-2 and TRBJ2-3, with D unclear. The germline V and J ends were trimmed by 3 bases and 2 bases, with 12 bases remaining between them. This CDR3 is 15 amino acids long. In germline, CDR1 is SGHTA, CDR2 FQGNSA. The CDR3: CASSLSGLSTDTQYF. The CDR3 nucleotides are TGTGCCAGCAGCTTGTCCGGCCTCTCCACAGATACGCAGTATTTT. The full variable domain, completed using reference TRBV7-2 and TRBJ2-3, is GAGVSQSPSNKVTEKGKDVELRCDPISGHTALYWYRQSLGQGLEFLIYFQGNSAPDKSGLPSDRFSAERTGGSVSTLTIQRTQQEDSAVYLCASSLSGLSTDTQYFGPGTRLTVL.

This clonotype has a handful of counts. The gene calls are TRBV12-3 or TRBV12-4 and TRBJ1-2, with D unclear. There are 14 residues in the CDR3. V dropped 6 bases and J dropped 5 bases, with 16 bases sitting between them. The CDR3 here is CASRSPTRAYGYTF. CDR3 DNA sequence: TGTGCCAGCAGATCGCCTACGAGGGCTTATGGCTACACCTTC.

This clonotype has just a few counts. The chain links TRBV6-5 to TRBJ2-4; D gene uncertain. The ends were cut back, 2 bases at V and 0 bases at J, with 11 bases in the middle. Germline loops: CDR1 MNHEY, CDR2 SVGAGI. The CDR3 loop spans 16 amino acids. The CDR3 nucleotides read TGTGCCAGCAGTTACAGGGCAGCTTTAGCCAAAAACATTCAGTACTTC. This translates into CASSYRAALAKNIQYF.

The V call is TRBV19, the J call TRBJ1-2; D may be TRBD1 (5 bases). Trimming shortened V by 5 bases and J by 8 bases, and 21 bases separated the two germline ends. Germline lookup yields CDR1 LNHDA and CDR2 SQIVND (reference sequence). This CDR3 has 15 amino acids. The CDR3: CASSPRGTQRRGYTF. The CDR3 coding sequence is TGTGCCAGTAGTCCTCGGGGGACTCAAAGAAGGGGCTACACCTTC.

J is TRBJ1-1 and V is TRBV3-1; TRBD1 is a possible D gene (6 bases). The CDR3 sequence is 15 residues long. Germline CDR1 LGHDT, CDR2 YNNKEL (reference sequence). Trimming pared 1 base from V and 11 bases from J, leaving 20 bases between. The CDR3 loop is CASSQGGGHGPTAFF. The DNA for the CDR3 is TGTGCCAGCAGCCAAGGTGGGGGGCACGGACCGACGGCTTTCTTT.

CDR3 region: CATGRTGQETQYF. The CDR3 DNA follows: TGTGCCACCGGACGGACAGGACAAGAGACCCAGTACTTC. The rearrangement uses TRBV24-1 and TRBJ2-5; 7 bases match TRBD1. The V and J ends lost 9 bases and 2 bases, in that order; junction bases with no gene match: 5. The CDR3 totals 13 residues. Germline V gene lookup returns CDR1 KGHDR and CDR2 SFDVKD.

This chain connects TRBV7-9 to TRBJ2-3; D is unclear. The germline V and J ends were trimmed by 0 bases and 6 bases, with 10 bases remaining between them. From germline, CDR1 is SEHNR and CDR2 FQNEAQ (reference sequence). The CDR3 is made up of 14 amino acids. The CDR3 is CASSLAPRPDTQYF. The CDR3 bases are TGTGCCAGCAGCTTAGCTCCGCGGCCGGATACGCAGTATTTT. The variable domain in full, with the rest retrieved from reference TRBV7-9 and TRBJ2-3, is DTGVSQNPRHKITKRGQNVTFRCDPISEHNRLYWYRQTLGQGPEFLTYFQNEAQLEKSRLLSDRFSAERPKGSFSTLEIQRTEQGDSAMYLCASSLAPRPDTQYFGPGTRLTVL.

This rearrangement joins TRBV5-6 to TRBJ2-2; unclear D gene. Germline loops: CDR1 SGHDT, CDR2 YYEEEE. The CDR3 extends over 15 amino acids. V shed 1 base and J shed 0 bases, with 7 bases lying between them. DNA of the CDR3: TGTGCCAGCAGCTTGTACAGAACGAACACCGGGGAGCTGTTTTTT. Its translation is CASSLYRTNTGELFF.

The J gene is TRBJ2-5, the V gene TRBV6-2 or TRBV6-3; D unclear. V lost 2 bases to trimming and J lost 5 bases, with 9 bases between them. The CDR3 runs to 13 residues. CDR1 and CDR2 (germline): MNHEY, SVGEGT. In DNA form, the CDR3 reads TGTGCCAGCAGTTACGAAATTGGGGAGACCCAGTACTTC. It specifies CASSYEIGETQYF.

This chain uses TRBV3-1 with TRBJ1-1, with D unresolved. Trimming took off 0 bases at V and 5 bases at J, with 13 bases between the two ends. CDR1 is LGHDT and CDR2 is YNNKEL in the germline V gene (reference sequence). This CDR3 region has 15 residues. The CDR3 DNA reads TGTGCCAGCAGCCAAGATTTGGCAAGATGGACTGAAGCTTTCTTT. Translated, it gives CASSQDLARWTEAFF.

There are a few counts of this clonotype. The chain combines TRBV7-3 with TRBJ2-3, with a possible D match to TRBD1 (7 bases). CDR1 is SGHTA, CDR2 FQGTGA, per germline. The length of the CDR3 is 14 residues. V lost 5 bases and J 4 bases, leaving 13 bases between the germline ends. CDR3 DNA sequence: TGTGCCAGCAGCATCAGGGGGGTACCAGATACGCAGTATTTT. Translated, it gives CASSIRGVPDTQYF.

This clonotype was seen more than once but under ten times. The gene calls are TRBV18 and TRBJ1-3; TRBD1 aligns across 7 bases. Germline lookup yields CDR1 KGHSH and CDR2 LQKENI. Unmatched junction bases numbered 7, after V lost 5 bases and J lost 3 bases. The CDR3 sequence is 15 residues long. The CDR3 region has the DNA TGTGCCAGCTCAGGAGCGACAGGGAGTGGAAACACCATATATTTT. Translating it yields CASSGATGSGNTIYF.

Only a few counts were recorded for this clonotype. The chain joins TRBV9 to TRBJ2-7, with 8 positions matching TRBD2. The CDR3 sequence is 15 residues long. CDR1 and CDR2 from the germline V gene are SGDLS and YYNGEE. V dropped 4 bases and J dropped 0; count of bases not matched to a gene: 6. The CDR3 DNA follows: TGTGCCAGCAGCCATACCGGGACTAGCTCCTACGAGCAGTACTTC. Translated, it gives CASSHTGTSSYEQYF.

This chain uses TRBV5-1 with TRBJ1-1, with unresolved D. Germline V gene lookup returns CDR1 SGHRS and CDR2 YFSETQ. V lost 6 bases and J 4 bases, leaving 16 bases between the germline ends. The CDR3 contains 14 residues. DNA for the CDR3: TGCGCCAGCAAAACGGACTCTAGGTCCACTGAAGCTTTCTTT. Encoded protein: CASKTDSRSTEAFF. Drawing the rest from reference TRBV5-1 and TRBJ1-1, the complete variable domain is KAGVTQTPRYLIKTRGQQVTLSCSPISGHRSVSWYQQTPGQGLQFLFEYFSETQRNKGNFPGRFSGRQFSNSRSEMNVSTLELGDSALYLCASKTDSRSTEAFFGQGTRLTVV.